The 23 T cell receptor beta chains below come from one sample, sequenced in a study of blood T cell repertoires in COVID-19. Sequencing used immunoSEQ multiplex PCR; TCRdb keeps in-frame clones, though not all of them. In the table there are roughly 39,000 clones, more than 85% of which are singletons. The sequenced sample consisted of peripheral blood. These receptors came from a human donor in a cohort sampled during active COVID-19.

This clone came up a few times. The chain has TRBV6-4 and TRBJ2-2; TRBD1 agrees at 7 bases. CDR1 and CDR2 from the germline V gene are MRHNA and SNTAGT. The CDR3 totals 16 residues. V was pared by 0 bases and J by 5 bases, with 6 bases of the junction left unmatched. The CDR3 is CASSDSRQGETGELFF. The CDR3 DNA is TGTGCCAGCAGTGACTCTCGGCAGGGGGAAACCGGGGAGCTGTTTTTT.

V is TRBV25-1 and J is TRBJ2-2, with TRBD2 identical over 16 bases. The CDR3 length is 17 residues. CDR1 is MGHDK, CDR2 SYGVNS, per germline. V lost 10 bases, J lost 4 bases, and 9 bases stayed unmatched. The CDR3 loop reads CATQGLAGGYGTGELFF. CDR3 in DNA: TGTGCCACACAGGGACTAGCGGGGGGGTATGGCACCGGGGAGCTGTTTTTT.

The gene calls are TRBV7-9 and TRBJ2-3; 12 positions agree with TRBD1. Germline V gene sequence: CDR1 SEHNR, CDR2 FQNEAQ (reference sequence). J gave up 1 base and V 5 bases, and 4 bases lay outside the gene matches. CDR3 length: 16 residues. DNA of the CDR3: TGTGCCAGCAGCCTAGGGACAGGGGGCCGCACAGATACGCAGTATTTT. Amino acids: CASSLGTGGRTDTQYF.

The chain employs TRBV29-1 and TRBJ2-7; 8 bases line up with TRBD1. This CDR3 comprises 15 residues. Germline trimming cut 3 bases from V and 1 base from J; bases unmatched to any gene: 8. Germline V gene data show CDR1 as SQVTM and CDR2 as ANQGSEA. Here the CDR3 reads CSVEVAGGVSYEQYF. In DNA, the CDR3 is TGCAGCGTTGAGGTCGCAGGGGGCGTTTCCTACGAGCAGTACTTC.

The chain is built from TRBV7-6 and TRBJ1-2; the D gene is possibly TRBD1 (5 bases). Germline values: CDR1 SGHVS, CDR2 FNYEAQ. V lost 0 bases, J lost 8 bases, and 22 bases lay in between. The CDR3 extends over 17 amino acids. The CDR3 region is CASSLAWRPGISGGYTF. The DNA of the CDR3 is TGTGCCAGCAGCTTAGCATGGCGCCCAGGGATAAGTGGAGGCTACACCTTC.

The rearrangement links TRBV23-1 to TRBJ2-7; 7 bases map to TRBD1. TRBV23-1 is treated as an ORF (open reading frame) with a function not yet certain. The CDR3 consists of 14 residues. J gave up 1 base and V 3 bases, and 3 bases lay outside the gene matches. DNA of the CDR3: TGCGCCAGCAGTCATCTCAGGGGGTCCTACGAGCAGTACTTC. This sequence encodes CASSHLRGSYEQYF.

This chain links TRBV9 with TRBJ2-3; TRBD2 agrees at 8 bases. This CDR3 has 16 residues. Germline loops: CDR1 SGDLS, CDR2 YYNGEE. V trimming: 0 bases; J trimming: 3 bases; junction bases outside the gene matches: 6. Here the CDR3 DNA reads TGTGCCAGCAGCGTAGTTGCGGGAGGCGGAACAGATACGCAGTATTTT. It encodes CASSVVAGGGTDTQYF. The variable domain in full, completed from reference TRBV9 and TRBJ2-3, reads DSGVTQTPKHLITATGQRVTLRCSPRSGDLSVYWYQQSLDQGLQFLIQYYNGEERAKGNILERFSAQQFPDLHSELNLSSLELGDSALYFCASSVVAGGGTDTQYFGPGTRLTVL.

The chain carries TRBV7-2 and TRBJ2-3; TRBD1 aligns across 7 bases. The CDR3 spans 14 residues. Germline assignment: CDR1 SGHTA and CDR2 FQGNSA. V lost 5 bases and J lost 5; bases outside the gene matches: 7. DNA for the CDR3: TGTGCCAGCAGCGCCACAGGGGTGAGAGATACGCAGTATTTT. Translated: CASSATGVRDTQYF.

The chain uses TRBV20-1 and TRBJ2-2, with D perhaps matching TRBD2 (5 bases). Germline-derived CDR1 and CDR2 are DFQATT and SNEGSKA (reference sequence). V lost 3 bases and J lost 5, with 16 bases in between. CDR3 size: 15 residues. Here the CDR3 reads CSASGRGGGTGELFF. The DNA of the CDR3 is TGCAGTGCTAGTGGTCGTGGAGGTGGGACCGGGGAGCTGTTTTTT.

V and J are TRBV7-9 and TRBJ1-1; D is unclear. CDR3 length: 14 amino acids. Germline CDR1 reads SEHNR; CDR2 reads FQNEAQ (reference sequence). Trimming removed 8 bases from V and 4 bases from J, with 17 bases in between. CDR3 sequence reads: CASWRFVGATEAFF. For the CDR3, the DNA is TGTGCCAGCTGGAGGTTCGTTGGAGCCACTGAAGCTTTCTTT.

The rearrangement joins TRBV5-1 to TRBJ2-7, with D maybe TRBD2 (5 bases). The CDR3 sequence is 14 residues long. Germline assignment: CDR1 SGHRS and CDR2 YFSETQ. V shed 1 base and J shed 2 bases, with 10 bases lying between them. The CDR3 loop reads CASSLREPPYEQYF. The CDR3 DNA is TGCGCCAGCAGCTTGAGGGAGCCCCCCTACGAGCAGTACTTC.

This clone was detected once. The chain links TRBV6-5 to TRBJ1-1, with 9 bases aligning to TRBD1. The germline gives CDR1 MNHEY, CDR2 SVGAGI. V shed 8 bases, J shed 3 bases, and the junction held 10 bases outside the gene matches. CDR3 size: 15 residues. CDR3 sequence: CASGVGQGMDTEAFF. In nucleotides, the CDR3 is TGTGCCAGCGGGGTAGGACAGGGGATGGACACTGAAGCTTTCTTT.

This chain links TRBV19 with TRBJ2-5, with 7 bases fitting TRBD1. This CDR3 is built from 12 residues. CDR1 and CDR2 (germline): LNHDA, SQIVND (reference sequence). Trimming removed 7 bases from V and 3 bases from J; junction bases left unmatched: 2. CDR3 DNA: TGTGCCAGTACCGACAGGGAAGAGACCCAGTACTTC. Translating it yields CASTDREETQYF.

The chain has TRBV7-6 and TRBJ2-1; 9 bases fit TRBD1. V shed 5 bases and J 7 bases; nucleotides not matched to a gene: 9. This CDR3 is built from 15 residues. Germline loops: CDR1 SGHVS, CDR2 FNYEAQ. The DNA for the CDR3 is TGTGCCAGCAGCATCACAGGGGGCGATAAGAATGAGCAGTTCTTC. Protein product: CASSITGGDKNEQFF.

V and J are TRBV3-1 (or the pseudogene TRBV3-2) and TRBJ2-1; the match to TRBD1 covers 11 bases. The trim removed 2 bases at V and 5 bases at J, leaving 11 bases unmatched. This CDR3 is built from 18 residues. Germline CDR1 reads LGHDT; CDR2 reads YNNKEL (reference sequence). This chain's CDR3 is CASSQPLSGTGGNNEQFF. The CDR3 DNA sequence: TGTGCCAGCAGCCAACCTTTATCCGGGACAGGGGGTAACAATGAGCAGTTCTTC.

V is TRBV5-4 and J is TRBJ2-3, with 9 bases matching TRBD2. The CDR3 sequence is 16 residues long. The V gene's germline CDR1 is SGHNT and CDR2 YYREEE (reference sequence). The junction had 3 bases not matched to a gene; V was cut back by 1 base and J by 0 bases. The CDR3: CASSLLAGPSTDTQYF. For the CDR3, the DNA is TGTGCCAGCAGCTTGCTAGCGGGGCCTAGCACAGATACGCAGTATTTT.

A few counts support this clone. The genes are TRBV6-5 and TRBJ2-5; a possible D gene is TRBD2 (6 bases). Germline V gene sequence: CDR1 MNHEY, CDR2 SVGAGI. This CDR3 contains 15 residues. V lost 6 bases and J 4 bases, leaving 18 bases between the germline ends. CDR3 DNA: TGTGCCAGCAGGAGGATCGGCGGGGATGGAGAGACCCAGTACTTC. Protein product: CASRRIGGDGETQYF.

The chain recombines TRBV2 with TRBJ1-5; D remains unclear. Germline values: CDR1 SNHLY, CDR2 FYNNEI. This CDR3 has 13 amino acids. The V and J ends lost 5 bases and 4 bases respectively, with 9 bases between them. The CDR3 nucleotides read TGTGCCAGCAGTCTTACCCGGAATCAGCCCCAGCATTTT. Translating it yields CASSLTRNQPQHF.

The chain couples TRBV7-2 to TRBJ1-2; no reliable D call. The V gene lost 0 bases and the J gene lost 2 bases, with 16 bases spanning the gap. There are 17 residues in the CDR3. Germline values: CDR1 SGHTA, CDR2 FQGNSA. The CDR3 here is CASSLALYRAKNYGYTF. Written as DNA, the CDR3 is TGTGCCAGCAGCTTAGCGTTATACCGAGCAAAAAACTATGGCTACACCTTC.

The chain joins TRBV6-4 to TRBJ2-6; D is perhaps TRBD2 (5 bases). Germline CDR1 is MRHNA and CDR2 is SNTAGT. V was pared by 5 bases and J by 1 base, with 9 bases between. The CDR3 runs 15 residues. The CDR3 DNA reads TGTGCCAGCAGTCCCGAGGGATCTGGGGCCAACGTCCTGACTTTC. Residues: CASSPEGSGANVLTF.

The chain carries TRBV4-1 and TRBJ2-1, with TRBD2 matching 7 bases. Germline assignment: CDR1 MGHRA and CDR2 YSYEKL. The CDR3 spans 14 residues. Trimming at V came to 1 base and at J to 7 bases, leaving 4 bases not matched to a gene. Here the CDR3 reads CASSQGGSSNEQFF. The CDR3 nucleotides are TGCGCCAGCAGCCAAGGCGGGAGTAGTAATGAGCAGTTCTTC.

The chain recombines TRBV7-2 with TRBJ2-7; 8 bases fit TRBD2. Germline CDR1 is SGHTA and CDR2 is FQGNSA. V shed 3 bases, J shed 4 bases, and the junction held 5 bases outside the gene matches. The CDR3 extends over 14 amino acids. The CDR3 sequence is CASSFSGGPYEQYF. The CDR3 DNA follows: TGTGCCAGCAGCTTTTCGGGAGGGCCGTACGAGCAGTACTTC.

CDR3 nucleotide sequence: TGTGCCAGCAGCTTAGGGGACAGGGGGCTCGCGGGAGATACGCAGTATTTT. Translated: CASSLGDRGLAGDTQYF. The chain is built from TRBV7-3 and TRBJ2-3, with TRBD1 matching 12 bases. V shed 2 bases, J shed 5 bases, and the junction held 8 bases outside the gene matches. The CDR3 is 17 residues long. The V gene's germline CDR1 is SGHTA and CDR2 FQGTGA.